This T cell receptor beta chain was found in a study of CD4+ T cells in melanoma. Points from the study as a whole: CD8+ T cell, macrophage and B cell function reportedly correlated with neoantigen-specific CD4+ T cells. Neoantigen-specific CD4+ T cells in melanoma reportedly had diverse differentiation states.

Trimming took 0 bases from V and 3 from J, leaving 6 bases between them. This CDR3 has 14 amino acids. Germline assignment: CDR1 SGHVS and CDR2 FNYEAQ. Generated by immunoSEQ multiplex PCR, the TCRdb table keeps only in-frame clones and is missing some. The sample has some 50,000 clones, roughly 89% seen once; the top ten hold about an eighth. Turning to this clone: Its antigen is not known.

The rearrangement uses TRBV7-6 and TRBJ1-3, with D perhaps matching TRBD1 (5 bases). This TCR was sampled from a human donor with melanoma. Material: peripheral blood. DNA of the CDR3: TGTGCCAGCAGCTTAGCGACAGTTGGAAACACCATATATTTT. The encoded protein is CASSLATVGNTIYF.